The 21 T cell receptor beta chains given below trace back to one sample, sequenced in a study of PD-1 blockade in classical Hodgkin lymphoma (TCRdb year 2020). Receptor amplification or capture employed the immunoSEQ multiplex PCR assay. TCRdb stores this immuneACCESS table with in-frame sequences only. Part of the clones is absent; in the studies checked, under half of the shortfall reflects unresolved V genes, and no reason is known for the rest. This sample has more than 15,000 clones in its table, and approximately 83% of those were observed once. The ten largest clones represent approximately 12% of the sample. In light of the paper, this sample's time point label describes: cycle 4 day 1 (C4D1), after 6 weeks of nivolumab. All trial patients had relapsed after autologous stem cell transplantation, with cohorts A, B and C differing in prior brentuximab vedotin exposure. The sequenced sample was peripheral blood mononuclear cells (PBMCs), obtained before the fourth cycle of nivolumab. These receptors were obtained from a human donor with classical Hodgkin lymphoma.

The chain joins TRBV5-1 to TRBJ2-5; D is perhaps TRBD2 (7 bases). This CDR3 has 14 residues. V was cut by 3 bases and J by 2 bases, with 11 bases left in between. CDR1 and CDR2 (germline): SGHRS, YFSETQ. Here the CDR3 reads CASSSGGPQETQYF. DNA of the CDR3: TGCGCCAGCAGCTCCGGGGGGCCACAAGAGACCCAGTACTTC.

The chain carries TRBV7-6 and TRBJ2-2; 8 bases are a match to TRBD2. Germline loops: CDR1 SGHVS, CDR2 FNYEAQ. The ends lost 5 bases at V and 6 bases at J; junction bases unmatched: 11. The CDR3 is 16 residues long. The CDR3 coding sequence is TGTGCCAGCAGCCCGGGGGGACTAGTCGGGGCCGGGGAGCTGTTTTTT. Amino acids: CASSPGGLVGAGELFF. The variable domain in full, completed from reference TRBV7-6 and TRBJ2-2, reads GAGVSQSPRYKVTKRGQDVALRCDPISGHVSLYWYRQALGQGPEFLTYFNYEAQQDKSGLPNDRFSAERPEGSISTLTIQRTEQRDSAMYRCASSPGGLVGAGELFFGEGSRLTVL.

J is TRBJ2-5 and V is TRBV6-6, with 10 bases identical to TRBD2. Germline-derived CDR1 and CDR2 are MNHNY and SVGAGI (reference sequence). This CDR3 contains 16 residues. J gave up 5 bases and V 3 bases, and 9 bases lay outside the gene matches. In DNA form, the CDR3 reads TGTGCCAGCAGTTATTTACTAGCGGGGTCGGAGGAGACCCAGTACTTC. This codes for CASSYLLAGSEETQYF.

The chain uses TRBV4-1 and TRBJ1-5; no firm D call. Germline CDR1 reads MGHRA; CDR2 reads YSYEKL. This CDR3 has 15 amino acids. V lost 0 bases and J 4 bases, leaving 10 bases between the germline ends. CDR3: CASSQDGSHNQPQHF. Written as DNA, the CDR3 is TGCGCCAGCAGCCAAGACGGGTCCCATAATCAGCCCCAGCATTTT.

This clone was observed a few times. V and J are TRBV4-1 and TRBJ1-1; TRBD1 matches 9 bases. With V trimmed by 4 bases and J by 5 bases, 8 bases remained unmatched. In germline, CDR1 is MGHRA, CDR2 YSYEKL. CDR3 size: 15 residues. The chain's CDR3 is CASSLFTGQGTEAFF. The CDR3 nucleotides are TGCGCCAGCAGCCTTTTTACGGGACAGGGAACTGAAGCTTTCTTT.

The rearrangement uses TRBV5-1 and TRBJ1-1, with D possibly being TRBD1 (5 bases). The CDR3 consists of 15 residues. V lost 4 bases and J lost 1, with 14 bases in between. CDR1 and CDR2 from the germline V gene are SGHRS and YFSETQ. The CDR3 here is CASSLWGTSNTEAFF. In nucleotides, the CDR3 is TGCGCCAGCAGCCTATGGGGGACCTCGAACACTGAAGCTTTCTTT.

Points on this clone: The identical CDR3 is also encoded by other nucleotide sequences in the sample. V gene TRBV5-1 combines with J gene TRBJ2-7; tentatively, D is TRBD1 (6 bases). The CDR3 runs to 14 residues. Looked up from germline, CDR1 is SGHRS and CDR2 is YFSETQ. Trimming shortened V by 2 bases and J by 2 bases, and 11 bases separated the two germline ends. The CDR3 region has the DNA TGCGCCAGCAGCTTACAGGGAAGCCCCTACGAGCAGTACTTC. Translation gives CASSLQGSPYEQYF. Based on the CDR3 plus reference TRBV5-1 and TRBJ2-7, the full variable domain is KAGVTQTPRYLIKTRGQQVTLSCSPISGHRSVSWYQQTPGQGLQFLFEYFSETQRNKGNFPGRFSGRQFSNSRSEMNVSTLELGDSALYLCASSLQGSPYEQYFGPGTRLTVT.

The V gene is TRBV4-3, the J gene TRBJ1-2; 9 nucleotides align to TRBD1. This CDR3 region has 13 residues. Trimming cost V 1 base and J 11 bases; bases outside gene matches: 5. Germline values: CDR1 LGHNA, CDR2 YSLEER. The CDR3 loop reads CASSQVTGTGYTF. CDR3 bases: TGCGCCAGCAGCCAAGTCACCGGGACAGGGTACACCTTC.

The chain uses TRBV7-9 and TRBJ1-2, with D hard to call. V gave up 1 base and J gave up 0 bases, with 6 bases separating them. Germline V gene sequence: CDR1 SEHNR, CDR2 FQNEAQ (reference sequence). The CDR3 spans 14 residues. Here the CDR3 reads CASSLDGANYGYTF. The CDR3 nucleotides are TGTGCCAGCAGCTTAGACGGGGCTAACTATGGCTACACCTTC.

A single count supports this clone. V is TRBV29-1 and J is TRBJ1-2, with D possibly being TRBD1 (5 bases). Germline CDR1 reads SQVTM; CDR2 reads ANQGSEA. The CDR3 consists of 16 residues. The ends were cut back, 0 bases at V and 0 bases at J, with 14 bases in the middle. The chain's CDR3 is CSVEDLIRGTNYGYTF. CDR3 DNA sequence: TGCAGCGTTGAAGATCTTATTCGGGGGACTAACTATGGCTACACCTTC. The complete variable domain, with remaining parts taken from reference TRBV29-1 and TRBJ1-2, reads SAVISQKPSRDICQRGTSLTIQCQVDSQVTMMFWYRQQPGQSLTLIATANQGSEATYESGFVIDKFPISRPNLTFSTLTVSNMSPEDSSIYLCSVEDLIRGTNYGYTFGSGTRLTVV.

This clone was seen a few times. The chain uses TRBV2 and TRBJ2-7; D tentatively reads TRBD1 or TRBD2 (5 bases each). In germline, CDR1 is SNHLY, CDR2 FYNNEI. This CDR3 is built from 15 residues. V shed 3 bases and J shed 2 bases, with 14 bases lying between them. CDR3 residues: CASSDLRDGPYEQYF. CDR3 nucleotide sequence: TGTGCCAGCAGTGACCTCCGGGACGGGCCCTACGAGCAGTACTTC.

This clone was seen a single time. In nucleotides, the CDR3 is TGTGCCAGCAGTCGGACAGGGGGCCAAGAGACCCAGTACTTC. Protein sequence: CASSRTGGQETQYF. V usage is TRBV6-6 and J usage is TRBJ2-5; TRBD1 aligns across 10 bases. V was pared by 5 bases and J by 1 base, with 1 base of the junction left unmatched. The CDR3 is 14 amino acids. CDR1 is MNHNY and CDR2 is SVGAGI in the germline V gene (reference sequence).

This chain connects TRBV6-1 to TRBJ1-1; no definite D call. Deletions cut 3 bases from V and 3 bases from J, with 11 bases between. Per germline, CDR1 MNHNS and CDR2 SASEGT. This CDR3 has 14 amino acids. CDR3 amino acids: CASSDSDGYTEAFF. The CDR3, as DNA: TGTGCCAGCAGTGACTCGGACGGATACACTGAAGCTTTCTTT.

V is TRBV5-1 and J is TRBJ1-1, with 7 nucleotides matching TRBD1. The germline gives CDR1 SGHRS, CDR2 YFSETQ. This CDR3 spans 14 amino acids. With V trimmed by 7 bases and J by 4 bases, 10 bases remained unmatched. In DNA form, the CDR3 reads TGCGCCAGCCATCCGACAGGGTCGGGCACTGAAGCTTTCTTT. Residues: CASHPTGSGTEAFF.

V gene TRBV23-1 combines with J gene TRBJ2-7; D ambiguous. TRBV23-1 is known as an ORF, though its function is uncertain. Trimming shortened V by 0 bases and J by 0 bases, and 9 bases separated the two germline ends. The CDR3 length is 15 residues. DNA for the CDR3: TGCGCCAGCAGTCAATCGCATGGCATCTCCTACGAGCAGTACTTC. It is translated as CASSQSHGISYEQYF.

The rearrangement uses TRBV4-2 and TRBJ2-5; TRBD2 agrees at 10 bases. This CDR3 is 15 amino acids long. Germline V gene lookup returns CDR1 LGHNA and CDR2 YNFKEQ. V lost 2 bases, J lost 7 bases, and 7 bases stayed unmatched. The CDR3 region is CASSQTGTSDGTQYF. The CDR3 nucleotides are TGTGCCAGCAGCCAAACCGGGACTAGCGACGGGACCCAGTACTTC.

CDR3 amino acids: CASSLGGTGELFF. In nucleotides, the CDR3 is TGTGCCAGCAGCTTAGGGGGCACCGGGGAGCTGTTTTTT. The gene calls are TRBV11-3 and TRBJ2-2, with unresolved D. Looked up from germline, CDR1 is SGHNT and CDR2 is YENEEA. The CDR3 runs to 13 residues. V was pared by 1 base and J by 4 bases, with 4 bases between. Filled out from reference TRBV11-3 and TRBJ2-2, the complete variable domain reads EAGVVQSPRYKIIEKKQPVAFWCNPISGHNTLYWYLQNLGQGPELLIRYENEEAVDDSQLPKDRFSAERLKGVDSTLKIQPAELGDSAVYLCASSLGGTGELFFGEGSRLTVL.

CDR3 sequence: CASSRQGRIHEQYF. The CDR3 region has the DNA TGTGCCAGCAGTAGACAGGGGCGAATCCACGAGCAGTACTTC. This chain links TRBV6-5 with TRBJ2-7; the match to TRBD1 covers 8 bases. The V gene's germline CDR1 is MNHEY and CDR2 SVGAGI. V was clipped by 5 bases and J by 5 bases; unmatched bases: 8. The CDR3 is made up of 14 amino acids.

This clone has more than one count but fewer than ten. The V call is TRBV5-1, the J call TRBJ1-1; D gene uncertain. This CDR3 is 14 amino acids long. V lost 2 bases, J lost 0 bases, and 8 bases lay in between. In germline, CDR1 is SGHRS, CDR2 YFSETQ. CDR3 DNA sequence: TGCGCCAGCAGCTTAACAGCCCTGAACACTGAAGCTTTCTTT. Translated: CASSLTALNTEAFF.

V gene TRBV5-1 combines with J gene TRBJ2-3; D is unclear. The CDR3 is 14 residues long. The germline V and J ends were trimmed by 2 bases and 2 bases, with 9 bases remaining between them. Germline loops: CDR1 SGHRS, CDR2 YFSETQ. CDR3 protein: CASSLARITDTQYF. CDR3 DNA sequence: TGCGCCAGCAGCTTAGCTCGTATCACAGATACGCAGTATTTT.

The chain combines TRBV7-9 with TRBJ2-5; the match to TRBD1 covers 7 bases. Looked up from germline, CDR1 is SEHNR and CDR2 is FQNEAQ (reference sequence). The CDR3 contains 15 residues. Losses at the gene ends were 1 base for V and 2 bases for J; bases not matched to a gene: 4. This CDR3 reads CASSLGGTEQETQYF. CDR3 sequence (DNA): TGTGCCAGCAGCTTAGGAGGGACAGAACAAGAGACCCAGTACTTC.